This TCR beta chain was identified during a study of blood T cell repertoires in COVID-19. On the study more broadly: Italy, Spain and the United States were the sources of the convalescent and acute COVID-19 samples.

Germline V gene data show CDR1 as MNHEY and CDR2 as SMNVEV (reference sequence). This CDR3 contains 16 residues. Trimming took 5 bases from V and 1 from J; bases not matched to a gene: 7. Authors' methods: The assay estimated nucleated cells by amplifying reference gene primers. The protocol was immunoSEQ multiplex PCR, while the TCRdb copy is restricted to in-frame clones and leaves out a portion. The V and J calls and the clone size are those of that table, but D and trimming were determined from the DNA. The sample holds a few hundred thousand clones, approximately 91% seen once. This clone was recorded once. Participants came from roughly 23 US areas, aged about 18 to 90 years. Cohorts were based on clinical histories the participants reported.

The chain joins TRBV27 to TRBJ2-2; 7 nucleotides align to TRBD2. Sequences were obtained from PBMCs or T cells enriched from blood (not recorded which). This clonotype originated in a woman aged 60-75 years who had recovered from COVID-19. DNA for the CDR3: TGTGCCAGCAGTCCCGCCCGGACTAGGAACACCGGGGAGCTGTTTTTT. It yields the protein CASSPARTRNTGELFF.